This TCR beta chain comes out of a study of blood T cell repertoires in COVID-19. Background on the study: Acute and convalescent COVID-19 samples came from the United States, Italy and Spain. PBMCs, B-cell-depleted T cells, or T cells provided the cDNA or gDNA that made up the material.

Study processing details: Nucleated cell number was recorded as an estimate derived from reference gene primer amplification. Only in-frame clones appear in the TCRdb table, and some are missing; sequencing was by immunoSEQ multiplex PCR. That table supplies the V and J calls and clone size; D and trimming were determined from the DNA. The sample lists about 50,000 clones, 70% to 90% seen once, with 12% to 15% in the top ten. This clone was counted a single time. V shed 2 bases, J shed 4 bases, and the junction held 11 bases outside the gene matches. Germline CDR1 is SGHDT and CDR2 is YYEEEE. The CDR3 contains 17 residues.

The sample consisted of peripheral blood. This clonotype was obtained from a man aged 70-80 years with acute or convalescent COVID-19. The genes are TRBV5-6 and TRBJ1-5; 8 nucleotides align to TRBD1. CDR3: CASSFSFSGQGNQPQHF. The DNA for the CDR3 is TGTGCCAGCAGCTTTTCTTTCTCAGGACAGGGTAATCAGCCCCAGCATTTT.